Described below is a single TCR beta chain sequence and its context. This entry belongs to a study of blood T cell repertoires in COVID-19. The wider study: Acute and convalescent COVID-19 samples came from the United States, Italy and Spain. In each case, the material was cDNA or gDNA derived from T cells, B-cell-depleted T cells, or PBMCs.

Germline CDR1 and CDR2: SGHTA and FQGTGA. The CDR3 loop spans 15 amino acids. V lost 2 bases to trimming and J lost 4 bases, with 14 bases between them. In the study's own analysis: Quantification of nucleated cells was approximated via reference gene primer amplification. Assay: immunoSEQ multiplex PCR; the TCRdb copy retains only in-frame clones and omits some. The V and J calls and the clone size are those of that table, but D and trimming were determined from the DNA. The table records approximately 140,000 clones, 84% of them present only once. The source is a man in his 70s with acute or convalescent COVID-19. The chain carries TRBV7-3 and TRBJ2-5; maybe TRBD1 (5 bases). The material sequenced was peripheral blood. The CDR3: CASSLARAGLETQYF. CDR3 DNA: TGTGCCAGCAGCTTAGCAAGGGCAGGGCTAGAGACCCAGTACTTC.